This record concerns one T cell receptor (beta chain) sequence. The target of this receptor is not known. Nothing much larger sits one base from this clone, and base qualities are not available. In the ViraFEST assay, PBMC were stimulated with viral peptide pools, and antigen-specific CD4+ T cell clonotypes were then identified by expansion using TCR sequencing. After around 11 days of culture, CD4+ T cells were isolated with the EasySep CD4+ T cell isolation kit. Healthy vaccine recipients had no prior SARS-CoV-2 infection, confirmed by negative nucleocapsid antibodies before and after vaccination. Some 2.2 million PBMC per well were cultured in IMDM with about 4.8% human AB serum, 8.5 to 10 IU/ml IL-2 and gentamicin, plus 10 ug/ml peptides. On days 3 and 7, half of the culture medium was replaced with fresh IL-2-containing medium. Unless noted otherwise, every peptide stimulation condition was grown in triplicate wells. PBMC were separated from whole blood using Ficoll-Paque Plus gradient centrifugation and were then either cryopreserved at -140C or used fresh. The overlapping peptide pools covered the spike proteins of SARS-CoV-2 and of the common cold coronaviruses HCoV-NL63, HCoV-OC43 and HCoV-229E. The QIAamp micro DNA kit was used to extract genomic DNA from the cultured CD4+ T cells.

This sample is part of a study of vaccination effects on CD4 cells after COVID-19 (dated by TCRdb to between 2021 and 2023). About the investigation overall: Each participant got two doses of an mRNA SARS-CoV-2 vaccine, either BNT162b2 or mRNA-1273. The full study included some 10 COVID-19 convalescent patients and several SARS-CoV-2-naive healthy vaccine recipients. In the study, cultures from other donors were sequenced using the Oncomine TCR Beta short-read assay on an Illumina iSeq 100. The study compared SARS-CoV-2 spike-specific CD4+ TCR repertoires before and after mRNA vaccination in COVID-19 convalescent patients and infection-naive vaccine recipients.

The CDR3, cysteine through phenylalanine, is 13 amino acids long. Just the 39-base CDR3 DNA is kept, in frame starting at base 1. The trim is 1 base for V and 5 bases for J, with a gap of 9 bases between the germline ends. On the study overall, not on this receptor specifically: Both infection-induced and vaccine-induced clones contracted markedly at late post-vaccination timepoints, which is consistent with waning T cell responses. In healthy vaccine recipients, vaccine-induced clones were almost all SARS-CoV-2 mono-reactive, with only 1 of 255 being cross-reactive with common cold coronaviruses. Only a small number of convalescent patients were included, and no early post-infection timepoints were available, which limited the study.

The library relied on the immunoSEQ multiplex PCR assay. DNA from the cultured, isolated CD4+ T cells was subjected to TCR beta CDR3 sequencing. The original methods were these. Non-productive TCR sequences were removed, reads were trimmed to the CDR3 region, and CDR3s of at least 7 amino acids were retained. Antigen-specific clonotypes were identified with the MANAFEST web app by comparing expansion in peptide wells against reference cultures. For clones to be considered positive, expansion at FDR<0.05 versus reference and all other wells, an odds ratio above 5, and a frequency above 0.1% in two replicate wells were required. Cross-reactive clonotypes were defined as significantly expanded in SARS-CoV-2 spike wells and in at least one common cold coronavirus spike condition. Using the stringdist R package, CDR3 similarity was measured by Levenshtein distance, and unrooted trees were constructed with ape in R 3.6.1. This immuneACCESS table, as held by TCRdb, lists in-frame sequences with V and J called but not all clones. Of the missing ones, under half trace to an unresolved V gene in checked studies; the others have no known cause. That table gives V, J and clone size, and the DNA gave D and trimming. Across this sample there are fewer than 30,000 clones, with 70% to 80% seen only once. The leading ten clones occupy about 32% of the sample.

The material sequenced was CD4+ T cells from PBMCs cultured with SARS-CoV-2 spike peptides, taken before COVID-19 vaccination. Reading the label with the study, this specimen's cell subset or site is: SARS-CoV-2 spike overlapping peptide pool stimulation. The sequence derives from a human donor who received a COVID-19 vaccine. Recombination connected TRBV12-3 or TRBV12-4 to TRBJ2-7; TRBD1 is possibly the D segment (6 matching bases). The nucleotides are TGTGCCAGCAGTTTAGACAGGGCACACGAGCAGTACTTC. Its translation is CASSLDRAHEQYF.